The 32 T cell receptor beta chains presented below share a single source sample, sequenced in a study of cytomegalovirus exposure and HLA in healthy donors. Amplification used 60 Vbeta primers and 13 Jbeta primers. Some clones are missing from TCRdb's copy, which holds only in-frame ones; the method was immunoSEQ multiplex PCR. Recorded here are some 30,000 clones; the top ten clones represent 4.8%. Sequences were obtained from PBMCs. Source of these receptors: a female donor in good health and CMV-seronegative.

The rearrangement uses TRBV5-1 and TRBJ2-5; 11 bases are a match to TRBD2. The CDR3 is 17 residues long. Unmatched junction bases numbered 14, after V lost 4 bases and J lost 6 bases. Germline values: CDR1 SGHRS, CDR2 YFSETQ. CDR3 loop: CASSVAAGASGGKTQYF. Here the CDR3 DNA reads TGCGCCAGCAGCGTGGCAGCTGGGGCTAGCGGGGGGAAGACCCAGTACTTC.

The chain combines TRBV2 with TRBJ2-1; TRBD2 matches at 7 bases. CDR3 size: 17 residues. CDR1 SNHLY and CDR2 FYNNEI come from the germline V gene. V was clipped by 6 bases and J by 0 bases; unmatched bases: 11. The CDR3 loop is CASRRVLAESSYNEQFF. The CDR3 DNA sequence: TGTGCCAGCAGGAGGGTTCTAGCGGAGAGCTCCTACAATGAGCAGTTCTTC. Variable domain in full (rest from reference TRBV2 and TRBJ2-1): EPEVTQTPSHQVTQMGQEVILRCVPISNHLYFYWYRQILGQKVEFLVSFYNNEISEKSEIFDDQFSVERPDGSNFTLKIRSTKLEDSAMYFCASRRVLAESSYNEQFFGPGTRLTVL.

The chain recombines TRBV15 with TRBJ2-1, with 7 bases that match TRBD1. CDR3 length: 16 amino acids. V trimming: 0 bases; J trimming: 0 bases; junction bases outside the gene matches: 2. Germline V gives CDR1 LNHNV, CDR2 YYDKDF (reference sequence). The DNA of the CDR3 is TGTGCCACCAGCAGAGATCAGGGGGTCTCCTACAATGAGCAGTTCTTC. Translated, it gives CATSRDQGVSYNEQFF.

The rearrangement links TRBV4-3 to TRBJ2-1, with a weak D call TRBD2 (6 bases). Germline V lookup: CDR1 LGHNA, CDR2 YSLEER. The CDR3 spans 19 residues. The germline V and J ends were trimmed by 0 bases and 0 bases, with 18 bases remaining between them. The DNA of the CDR3 is TGCGCCAGCAGCCAAGATATAGGCGGGGACCAGAGCTCCTACAATGAGCAGTTCTTC. The encoded protein is CASSQDIGGDQSSYNEQFF.

This chain joins TRBV6-1 and TRBJ1-1, with TRBD1 identical over 9 bases. CDR1 is MNHNS, CDR2 SASEGT, per germline. V dropped 3 bases and J dropped 3; count of bases not matched to a gene: 2. The CDR3 runs to 14 residues. CDR3 coding DNA: TGTGCCAGCAGTGAGGACAGGGGCGACACTGAAGCTTTCTTT. The encoded protein is CASSEDRGDTEAFF.

The V gene is TRBV7-3, the J gene TRBJ2-5, with 13 bases identical to TRBD2. The germline gives CDR1 SGHTA, CDR2 FQGTGA. The CDR3 has 15 residues. The V segment lost 4 bases and the J segment 4 bases; nucleotides outside the gene matches: 3. CDR3 in DNA: TGTGCCAGCAGCTCCGGGACTAGCGGGGTAGAGACCCAGTACTTC. Encoded protein: CASSSGTSGVETQYF.

The chain recombines TRBV28 with TRBJ2-7; 8 bases are a match to TRBD1. V lost 6 bases to trimming and J lost 3 bases; unmatched junction nucleotides: 7. The CDR3 totals 14 residues. The germline CDR1 and CDR2 sequences are MDHEN and SYDVKM. The CDR3 loop is CASSFRDRFYEQYF. Written as DNA, the CDR3 is TGTGCCAGCAGCTTCCGGGACAGGTTCTACGAGCAGTACTTC.

The V call is TRBV5-1, the J call TRBJ1-2, with a tentative D call TRBD1 (6 bases). The CDR3 extends over 14 amino acids. V lost 4 bases and J lost 8, with 18 bases in between. The germline V gene has CDR1 SGHRS and CDR2 YFSETQ. The CDR3 loop reads CASSPDRSGLGYTF. CDR3 sequence (DNA): TGCGCCAGCAGCCCCGACAGGTCCGGTCTCGGCTACACCTTC.

The chain combines TRBV11-2 with TRBJ1-3; D is uncertain. From germline, CDR1 is SGHAT and CDR2 FQNNGV. The length of the CDR3 is 15 residues. The ends were cut back, 1 base at V and 0 bases at J, with 7 bases in the middle. CDR3 sequence: CASSLVRGSGNTIYF. CDR3 sequence (DNA): TGTGCCAGCAGCTTAGTTCGGGGCTCTGGAAACACCATATATTTT.

The chain carries TRBV18 and TRBJ1-4; the D gene is possibly TRBD1 (5 bases). Trimming took off 5 bases at V and 5 bases at J, with 9 bases between the two ends. Germline lookup yields CDR1 KGHSH and CDR2 LQKENI. There are 13 residues in the CDR3. The CDR3 DNA sequence: TGTGCCAGCTCATCCAGACAGAATGAAAAACTGTTTTTT. Its protein product is CASSSRQNEKLFF.

The J gene is TRBJ1-1, the V gene TRBV13; no firm D call. This CDR3 contains 11 residues. The germline gives CDR1 PRHDT, CDR2 FYEKMQ (reference sequence). The V gene lost 3 bases and the J gene lost 6 bases, with 5 bases spanning the gap. DNA for the CDR3: TGTGCCAGCAGCTTTCGCGCTGAAGCTTTCTTT. This codes for CASSFRAEAFF.

The chain has TRBV19 and TRBJ1-5; TRBD1 agrees at 9 bases. The CDR3 runs 14 residues. J was trimmed by 6 bases and V by 4 bases; bases with no gene match: 4. From germline, CDR1 is LNHDA and CDR2 SQIVND (reference sequence). Here the CDR3 DNA reads TGTGCCAGTAGTACTACAGGGGGCGGTCAGCCCCAGCATTTT. Translation gives CASSTTGGGQPQHF.

The chain couples TRBV11-2 to TRBJ2-5; D gene unclear. The CDR3 has 13 amino acids. CDR1 and CDR2 (germline): SGHAT, FQNNGV. Between the trimmed V and J ends, which lost 5 bases and 5 bases, there was a span of 12 bases. The CDR3 is CASSPNTDETQYF. DNA for the CDR3: TGTGCCAGCAGCCCTAATACAGATGAGACCCAGTACTTC.

This chain joins TRBV18 and TRBJ2-3; 7 bases align to TRBD2. The CDR3 extends over 16 amino acids. The junction had 6 bases not matched to a gene; V was cut back by 3 bases and J by 0 bases. Germline V gives CDR1 KGHSH, CDR2 LQKENI. This CDR3 is CASSPVGGTSTDTQYF. The CDR3 coding sequence is TGTGCCAGCTCACCGGTGGGAGGGACTAGCACAGATACGCAGTATTTT. Together with reference TRBV18 and TRBJ2-3, the CDR3 gives the full variable domain: NAGVMQNPRHLVRRRGQEARLRCSPMKGHSHVYWYRQLPEEGLKFMVYLQKENIIDESGMPKERFSAEFPKEGPSILRIQQVVRGDSAAYFCASSPVGGTSTDTQYFGPGTRLTVL.

This sequence joins TRBV7-2 and TRBJ2-7; no reliable D call. The CDR3 length is 13 residues. Trimming took off 2 bases at V and 2 bases at J, with 7 bases between the two ends. Germline V gene data show CDR1 as SGHTA and CDR2 as FQGNSA. The CDR3 DNA follows: TGTGCCAGCAGCTTATCAACAACCTACGAGCAGTACTTC. Its protein is CASSLSTTYEQYF.

V and J are TRBV6-6 and TRBJ2-7, with a possible D match to TRBD2 (5 bases). Trimming pared 4 bases from V and 5 bases from J, leaving 12 bases between. Germline loops: CDR1 MNHNY, CDR2 SVGAGI (reference sequence). The CDR3 runs 13 residues. DNA of the CDR3: TGTGCCAGCAGTTCGCAACCACTAGACGAGCAGTACTTC. The encoded protein is CASSSQPLDEQYF.

This sequence joins TRBV4-3 and TRBJ2-1, with D maybe TRBD2 (6 bases). This CDR3 is built from 15 residues. Germline assignment: CDR1 LGHNA and CDR2 YSLEER. V was shortened by 0 bases and J by 4 bases, with 10 bases between the two germline ends. The CDR3 region is CASSQDRAGYNEQFF. The CDR3 bases are TGCGCCAGCAGCCAAGACAGGGCGGGGTACAATGAGCAGTTCTTC.

The J gene is TRBJ1-2, the V gene TRBV5-8; D is possibly TRBD1 (6 bases). The CDR3 runs to 14 residues. Trimming removed 1 base from V and 2 bases from J, with 9 bases in between. The germline CDR1 and CDR2 sequences are SGHTS and YDEGEE. CDR3 region: CASSLRQVNYGYTF. CDR3 coding DNA: TGTGCCAGCAGCTTGCGACAGGTGAACTATGGCTACACCTTC.

The rearrangement joins TRBV7-6 to TRBJ1-2; no clear D gene. CDR3 length: 13 residues. V lost 3 bases and J 0 bases, leaving 5 bases between the germline ends. The V gene's germline CDR1 is SGHVS and CDR2 FNYEAQ. The CDR3 protein is CASSFSSNYGYTF. As DNA, the CDR3 is TGTGCCAGCAGCTTTAGCTCTAACTATGGCTACACCTTC.

According to its frequency, this clone is medium-sized (0.01 to 0.1%). The chain couples TRBV4-3 to TRBJ2-6; the D gene is possibly TRBD2 (6 bases). This CDR3 is built from 16 residues. V was clipped by 1 base and J by 2 bases, with 9 bases between them. Germline assignment: CDR1 LGHNA and CDR2 YSLEER. This CDR3 reads CASSQVEGTGANVLTF. The CDR3 nucleotides read TGCGCCAGCAGCCAAGTGGAGGGGACTGGGGCCAACGTCCTGACTTTC.

This chain connects TRBV15 to TRBJ2-6; D not certain. CDR3 length equals 15 residues. Germline V gene sequence: CDR1 LNHNV, CDR2 YYDKDF (reference sequence). The V and J ends lost 0 bases and 4 bases respectively, with 7 bases between them. CDR3: CATSREEAGANVLTF. In nucleotides, the CDR3 is TGTGCCACCAGCAGAGAAGAAGCCGGGGCCAACGTCCTGACTTTC.

The V gene is TRBV5-6, the J gene TRBJ1-1, with a possible D match to TRBD1 (5 bases). The CDR3 totals 15 residues. V shed 0 bases and J shed 4 bases, with 13 bases lying between them. The V gene's germline CDR1 is SGHDT and CDR2 YYEEEE. CDR3 residues: CASSLDGGMGTEAFF. CDR3 nucleotides: TGTGCCAGCAGCTTGGATGGGGGGATGGGCACTGAAGCTTTCTTT. Based on the CDR3 plus reference TRBV5-6 and TRBJ1-1, the full variable domain is DAGVTQSPTHLIKTRGQQVTLRCSPKSGHDTVSWYQQALGQGPQFIFQYYEEEERQRGNFPDRFSGHQFPNYSSELNVNALLLGDSALYLCASSLDGGMGTEAFFGQGTRLTVV.

The rearrangement uses TRBV4-2 and TRBJ2-7; TRBD2 aligns across 15 bases. With V trimmed by 4 bases and J by 2 bases, 18 bases remained unmatched. Looked up from germline, CDR1 is LGHNA and CDR2 is YNFKEQ. The CDR3 has 21 residues. Here the CDR3 reads CASSREYRVGLAGGTTYEQYF. CDR3 nucleotide sequence: TGTGCCAGCAGCCGCGAATACAGGGTGGGACTAGCGGGGGGCACGACCTACGAGCAGTACTTC.

The chain carries TRBV4-2 and TRBJ1-2, with a tentative D call TRBD1 (5 bases). The CDR3 totals 16 residues. The V end was cut by 4 bases, the J end by 0 bases, with 15 bases between. Germline CDR1 reads LGHNA; CDR2 reads YNFKEQ. CDR3 protein: CASSRTTATANYGYTF. CDR3 DNA sequence: TGTGCCAGCAGCCGAACTACAGCGACAGCTAACTATGGCTACACCTTC.

The rearrangement links TRBV18 to TRBJ1-1; D perhaps matches TRBD1 (6 bases). The CDR3 is 14 residues long. Germline loops: CDR1 KGHSH, CDR2 LQKENI. Trimming cost V 8 bases and J 2 bases, with 15 bases left between them. The CDR3 loop reads CASGPGHSNTEAFF. The DNA for the CDR3 is TGTGCCAGCGGACCGGGACATAGTAACACTGAAGCTTTCTTT.

The genes are TRBV2 and TRBJ1-5, with a possible D match to TRBD1 (6 bases). The CDR3 has 13 residues. Trimming removed 3 bases from V and 7 bases from J, with 10 bases in between. CDR1 is SNHLY and CDR2 is FYNNEI in the germline V gene. The CDR3, as DNA: TGTGCCAGCAGTGAGGACAGTGTCCAGCCCCAGCATTTT. Protein sequence: CASSEDSVQPQHF.

The gene calls are TRBV5-1 and TRBJ1-2; 8 nucleotides match TRBD1. The CDR3 length is 12 residues. The trim removed 5 bases at V and 6 bases at J, leaving 3 bases unmatched. The germline V gene encodes CDR1 SGHRS and CDR2 YFSETQ. DNA of the CDR3: TGCGCCAGCAGAGCGGACAGGGATGGCTACACCTTC. Its translation is CASRADRDGYTF.

This sequence joins TRBV18 and TRBJ2-7; TRBD1 matches at 9 bases. The germline gives CDR1 KGHSH, CDR2 LQKENI. The CDR3 spans 16 residues. The ends lost 8 bases at V and 1 base at J; junction bases unmatched: 12. In DNA, the CDR3 is TGTGCCAGCCAGCCACAGGGGGCCGCCGTTTCCTACGAGCAGTACTTC. Amino acids: CASQPQGAAVSYEQYF.

V gene TRBV4-2 combines with J gene TRBJ2-1; D perhaps matches TRBD1 (5 bases). V gave up 5 bases and J gave up 5 bases, with 19 bases separating them. CDR1 LGHNA and CDR2 YNFKEQ come from the germline V gene. This CDR3 comprises 16 residues. CDR3 DNA: TGTGCCAGCAGCACGTTGGACACCACTGGCCACAATGAGCAGTTCTTC. Amino acid sequence: CASSTLDTTGHNEQFF.

The chain is built from TRBV7-6 and TRBJ2-2; no firm D call. The CDR3 contains 13 residues. Germline V CDR1 and CDR2: SGHVS, FNYEAQ. Trimming left V 5 bases short and J 0 bases short, with 4 bases between. CDR3 DNA: TGTGCCAGCAGCCCTTCGAACACCGGGGAGCTGTTTTTT. This encodes CASSPSNTGELFF.

V usage is TRBV7-9 and J usage is TRBJ2-7; D ambiguous. There are 11 residues in the CDR3. Looked up from germline, CDR1 is SEHNR and CDR2 is FQNEAQ (reference sequence). V was shortened by 5 bases and J by 5 bases, with 7 bases between the two germline ends. CDR3 amino acids: CASSLFDEQYF. CDR3 DNA: TGTGCCAGCAGCCTCTTCGACGAGCAGTACTTC.

The rearrangement uses TRBV19 and TRBJ1-5, with D perhaps matching TRBD1 (6 bases). The CDR3 has 12 amino acids. Per germline, CDR1 LNHDA and CDR2 SQIVND (reference sequence). V was cut by 6 bases and J by 7 bases, with 10 bases left in between. As DNA, the CDR3 is TGTGCCAGTAGATCGGGGGGCCAGCCCCAGCATTTT. Amino acids: CASRSGGQPQHF.